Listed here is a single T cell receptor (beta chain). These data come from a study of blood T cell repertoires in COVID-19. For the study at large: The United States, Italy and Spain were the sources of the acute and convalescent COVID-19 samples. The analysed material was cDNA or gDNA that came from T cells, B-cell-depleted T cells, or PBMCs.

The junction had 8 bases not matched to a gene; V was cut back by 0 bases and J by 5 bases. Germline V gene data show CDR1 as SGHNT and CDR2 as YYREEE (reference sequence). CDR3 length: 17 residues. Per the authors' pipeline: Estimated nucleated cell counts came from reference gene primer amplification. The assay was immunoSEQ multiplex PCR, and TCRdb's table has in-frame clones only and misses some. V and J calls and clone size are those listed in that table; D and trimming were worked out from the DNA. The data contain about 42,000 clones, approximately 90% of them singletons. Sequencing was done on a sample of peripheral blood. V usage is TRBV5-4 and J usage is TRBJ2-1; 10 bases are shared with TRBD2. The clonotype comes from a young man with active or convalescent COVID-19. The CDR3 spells CASSLGQRTSGHNEQFF. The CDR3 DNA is TGTGCCAGCAGCTTGGGGCAACGGACTAGCGGCCACAATGAGCAGTTCTTC.